The rows below give T cell receptor beta chains drawn from one sample of a study of immune characterization of retroperitoneal liposarcoma. TCRdb reanalysed the PCR reads using MiXCR and keeps one entry per CDR3 protein. The data show approximately 11,000 distinct CDR3 sequences, 20% to 30% seen once. Sequencing was done on a sample of blood. Receptors originate from a male donor with retroperitoneal liposarcoma. Both conserved end residues are part of each CDR3. Fields, in order: D gene, V gene, clone size, J gene, CDR3 DNA, CDR3 protein. D genes are given only for firm matches. Expanded clones are given a class, and other clones once, few, many or no size at all.

.	TRBV6-8	.	TRBJ2-5	TGTGCCAGCAGAAAGAGAGGTGGAGGGCGTCGGGAGGAGACCCAGTACTTC	CASRKRGGGRREETQYF
.	TRBV4-2	.	TRBJ2-5	TGTGCCAGCAGCCAAGGCAGGGAGGAGACCCAGTACTTC	CASSQGREETQYF
TRBD1	TRBV12-3/TRBV12-4	.	TRBJ2-1	TGTGCCAGCAGTAAGGACAGGGCGAACAATGAGCAGTTCTTC	CASSKDRANNEQFF
.	TRBV6-1	many	TRBJ1-5	TGTGCCAGCAGTGAAATTGGGGGGTGGCAGCCCCAGCATTTT	CASSEIGGWQPQHF
.	TRBV7-2	.	TRBJ2-2	TGTGCCAGCAGCCCCGACGCAAGGGCCGGGGAGCTGTTTTTT	CASSPDARAGELFF
TRBD2	TRBV27	many	TRBJ2-5	TGTGCCAGCAGTTTATCGGGGGTAGCGGGGGCGGAGACCCAGTACTTC	CASSLSGVAGAETQYF
.	TRBV7-6	.	TRBJ2-5	TGTGCCAGCAGCTTTGGGGGGTTGCGAGAGACCCAGTACTTC	CASSFGGLRETQYF
TRBD1	TRBV9	.	TRBJ2-1	TGTGCCAGCAGCGTCGGGGACAGGGGCCGAAATGAGCAGTTCTTC	CASSVGDRGRNEQFF
TRBD1	TRBV6-1	.	TRBJ2-7	TGTGCCAGCAGTAGAAAGGGGGCGGCGTACGAGCAGTACTTC	CASSRKGAAYEQYF
.	TRBV6-1	few	TRBJ1-6	TGTGCCAGCAGTGAACGACGGGGCTCCTATAATTCACCCCTCCACTTT	CASSERRGSYNSPLHF
.	TRBV4-1	.	TRBJ2-5	TGCGCCAGCATGAATTATGGAGAAGAGACCCAGTACTTC	CASMNYGEETQYF
TRBD1	TRBV5-6	few	TRBJ1-1	TGTGCCAGCAGCTTCGGGACAGGAATGAACACTGAAGCTTTCTTT	CASSFGTGMNTEAFF
TRBD2	TRBV6-1	.	TRBJ2-5	TGTGCCAGCTACAGAAGCGGGGTACAAGAGACCCAGTACTTC	CASYRSGVQETQYF
TRBD1	TRBV6-1	.	TRBJ1-1	TGTGCCAGCAGTTACAGGGGGGGGACTGAAGCTTTCTTT	CASSYRGGTEAFF
TRBD1	TRBV5-1	.	TRBJ1-1	TGCGCCAGCAGCGGCAGGGGGGGGATGAACACTGAAGCTTTCTTT	CASSGRGGMNTEAFF
.	TRBV11-1	.	TRBJ1-1	TGTGCCAGCAGACCGACACACGAAACGCATGCTTTCTTT	CASRPTHETHAFF
TRBD2	TRBV5-1	.	TRBJ2-5	TGCGCCAGCACCCGGAGAGGGACTAGCGGGGCCCAAGAGACCCAGTACTTC	CASTRRGTSGAQETQYF
.	TRBV6-1	.	TRBJ1-3	TGTGCCGCCGCGGGTTCTGATGCGGGAAACACCATATATTTT	CAAAGSDAGNTIYF
.	TRBV4-1	.	TRBJ2-2	TGCGCCAGCAGCCAAGAGGGGCTAGGAGCCGGGGAGCTGTTTTTT	CASSQEGLGAGELFF
TRBD1	TRBV6-2/TRBV6-3	.	TRBJ2-1	TGTGCCAGCAGTAGTTCCGGGACAGGGATGAATGAGCAGTTCTTC	CASSSSGTGMNEQFF
TRBD2	TRBV4-2	medium-sized	TRBJ2-3	TGTGCCAGCAGCCAGGAAGGACTAGCGGGGGGGGTCACAGATACGCAGTATTTT	CASSQEGLAGGVTDTQYF
.	TRBV7-6	.	TRBJ1-1	TGTGCCAGCAGCTTCATGGACTCGAACACTGAAGCTTTCTTT	CASSFMDSNTEAFF
.	TRBV6-4	few	TRBJ2-2	TGTGCCAGCAGTGGACAAAACACCGGGGAGCTGTTTTTT	CASSGQNTGELFF
.	TRBV4-2	few	TRBJ1-6	TGTGCCAGCAGCCACCGGACCGCCGGGAATTCACCCCTCCACTTT	CASSHRTAGNSPLHF
.	TRBV3-1	.	TRBJ2-4	TGTGCCAGCAGCCAAGGGGGAGACAGGTTTGATGCCAAAAACATTCAGTACTTC	CASSQGGDRFDAKNIQYF
TRBD1	TRBV11-3	.	TRBJ2-1	TGTGCCAGCAGCTTAGATGGGGGGACAGGGAGCAATGAGCAGTTCTTC	CASSLDGGTGSNEQFF
TRBD2	TRBV6-4	many	TRBJ2-3	TGTGCCAGCAGTGAAAGCGGGGGGGCAGATACGCAGTATTTT	CASSESGGADTQYF
TRBD2	TRBV5-1	many	TRBJ2-3	TGCGCCAGCAGATCGACTAGCGGGGTTGATACGCAGTATTTT	CASRSTSGVDTQYF
TRBD2	TRBV4-1	.	TRBJ2-3	TGCGCCAGCAGCCAAGAGAGTGGCGGGGGGGAAGATACGCAGTATTTT	CASSQESGGGEDTQYF
.	TRBV7-8	.	TRBJ1-1	TGTGCCAGCAGCCCAAGACCGACGAGACCATTGAACACTGAAGCTTTCTTT	CASSPRPTRPLNTEAFF
TRBD2	TRBV10-1	many	TRBJ2-3	TGCGCCAGCAGTGAGTCGGGCTGGACTAGCGTGAGCACAGATACGCAGTATTTT	CASSESGWTSVSTDTQYF
.	TRBV6-1	few	TRBJ2-1	TGTGCCAGCAAGACTGAACTGGTCAACAATGAGCAGTTCTTC	CASKTELVNNEQFF
.	TRBV6-4	many	TRBJ1-5	TGTGCCAGCAGTGTGGACAGCAATCAGCCCCAGCATTTT	CASSVDSNQPQHF
TRBD2	TRBV7-2	.	TRBJ2-2	TGTGCCAGCAGCTTCTGGTCGGGAGGGCTGAACGGGGAGCTGTTTTTT	CASSFWSGGLNGELFF
TRBD2	TRBV6-1	many	TRBJ2-1	TGTGCCAGCAGTGACTGGCTGGGGGGGGGCAATGAGCAGTTCTTC	CASSDWLGGGNEQFF
TRBD1	TRBV11-2	.	TRBJ2-2	TGTGCCAGCAGCTTAGACCAGGGGGCGAACACCGGGGAGCTGTTTTTT	CASSLDQGANTGELFF
TRBD1	TRBV12-5	.	TRBJ1-1	TGTGCTAGTGCCCCAGGACAGGGGGCTGAAGCTTTCTTT	CASAPGQGAEAFF
TRBD1	TRBV3-1	few	TRBJ2-5	TGTGCCAGCAGCCAAGAGACAGGGATGGAGACCCAGTACTTC	CASSQETGMETQYF
.	TRBV6-1	many	TRBJ1-1	TGTGCCAGCGATCGAAATGGGCCGGGTTCGGGAACTGAAGCTTTCTTT	CASDRNGPGSGTEAFF
TRBD2	TRBV6-1	.	TRBJ2-5	TGTGCCAGCAGTGAGCATCTGGGACTAGCGGGAGGGGGTTACAGTGAGCAGTACTTC	CASSEHLGLAGGGYSEQYF
TRBD2	TRBV12-3/TRBV12-4	many	TRBJ2-1	TGTGCCAGCGGTATTAAGGCTAGCGGGGTCGTAAGGTTCTTC	CASGIKASGVVRFF
.	TRBV3-1	few	TRBJ1-6	TGTGCCAGCAGCCGTTCCGGGGACAATTCACCCCTCCACTTT	CASSRSGDNSPLHF
TRBD1	TRBV27	many	TRBJ1-4	TGTGCCAGCAGTTGGGGACAGGGAACGGAAAAACTGTTTTTT	CASSWGQGTEKLFF
TRBD2	TRBV6-1	many	TRBJ2-3	TGTGCCAGCAGTGCCCTAGCGGGAGGAGCAGATACGCAGTATTTT	CASSALAGGADTQYF
.	TRBV6-1	many	TRBJ1-3	TGTGCCAGCAGCCGAGAACCTGGAAACACCATATATTTT	CASSREPGNTIYF
.	TRBV4-1	.	TRBJ1-3	TGCGCCTCCGGACAGCCCGGAAACACCATATATTTT	CASGQPGNTIYF
TRBD2	TRBV5-3	few	TRBJ2-1	TGTGCCAGCAGCTTTACAGCGGGAGGGGTGGGTGAGCAGTTCTTC	CASSFTAGGVGEQFF
.	TRBV4-1	.	TRBJ1-4	TGCGCCAGCAGCCAACGAGTTGGAGTGTCAGAGCATGAAAAACTGTTTTTT	CASSQRVGVSEHEKLFF
TRBD2	TRBV29-1	.	TRBJ2-3	TGCAGCGTGAGCGGACTAGCGAGGGGCACAGATACGCAGTATTTT	CSVSGLARGTDTQYF
TRBD1	TRBV12-3/TRBV12-4	few	TRBJ2-1	TGTGCCAGCAGTGTCTCACAGGGGCTAGGGGATGAGCAGTTCTTC	CASSVSQGLGDEQFF
.	TRBV12-3/TRBV12-4	.	TRBJ1-2	TGTGCCAGCGTAGGGGGAAAGGGTGGCTACACCTTC	CASVGGKGGYTF
TRBD1	TRBV6-6	few	TRBJ2-2	TGTGCCAGCAGTTACGAGGGGGCGGACACCGGGGAGCTGTTTTTT	CASSYEGADTGELFF
.	TRBV27	many	TRBJ1-5	TGTGCCAGCAGCATGGGGGGGCTCAATCAGCCCCAGCATTTT	CASSMGGLNQPQHF